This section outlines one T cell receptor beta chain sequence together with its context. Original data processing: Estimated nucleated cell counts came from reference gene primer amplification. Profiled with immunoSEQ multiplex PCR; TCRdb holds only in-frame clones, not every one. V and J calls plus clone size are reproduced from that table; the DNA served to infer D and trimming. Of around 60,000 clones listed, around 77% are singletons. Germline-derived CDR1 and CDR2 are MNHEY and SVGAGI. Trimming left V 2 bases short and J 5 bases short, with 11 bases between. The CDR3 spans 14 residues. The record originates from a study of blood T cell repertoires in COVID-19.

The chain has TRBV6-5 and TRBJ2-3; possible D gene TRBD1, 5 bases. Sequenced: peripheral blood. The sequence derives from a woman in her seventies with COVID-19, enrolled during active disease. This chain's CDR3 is CASSYQGALDTQYF. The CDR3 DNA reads TGTGCCAGCAGTTACCAAGGGGCTTTAGATACGCAGTATTTT.